These T cell receptor beta chains were read from a single sample in a study of cytomegalovirus exposure and HLA in healthy donors. Sequenced by immunoSEQ multiplex PCR; TCRdb stores in-frame clones only, minus some. Of about 130,000 clones listed, over 80% are singletons. Input material: PBMCs. The origin of the receptors is a man younger than 35 in good health and CMV-seropositive. CDR3s include the opening cysteine and the closing phenylalanine or tryptophan. Each record gives: CDR3 protein, CDR3 DNA, clone size, J gene, V gene, D gene. D genes are given only for firm matches. Clone size is given for some rows only: seen once, a few or many times, or a class if the clone is expanded.

cdr3_aa: CASSFGGTSQETQYF
cdr3_nt: TGTGCCAGCAGCTTCGGAGGGACTTCCCAAGAGACCCAGTACTTC
clone_size: -
j_call: TRBJ2-5
v_call: TRBV7-2
d_call: -

cdr3_aa: CASLSIEAFF
cdr3_nt: TGTGCCAGCCTTAGCATCGAAGCTTTCTTT
clone_size: few
j_call: TRBJ1-1
v_call: TRBV6-6
d_call: -

cdr3_aa: CASSYFTGDGYTF
cdr3_nt: TGTGCCAGCAGTTACTTTACAGGGGATGGCTACACCTTC
clone_size: -
j_call: TRBJ1-2
v_call: TRBV6-5
d_call: TRBD1

cdr3_aa: CASSTRRGNQPQHF
cdr3_nt: TGTGCCAGTAGTACCCGGCGGGGCAATCAGCCCCAGCATTTT
clone_size: -
j_call: TRBJ1-5
v_call: TRBV19
d_call: -

cdr3_aa: CASSAAPGQNQPQHF
cdr3_nt: TGTGCCAGCAGCGCAGCCCCGGGACAGAATCAGCCCCAGCATTTT
clone_size: -
j_call: TRBJ1-5
v_call: TRBV2
d_call: TRBD1

cdr3_aa: CASSEAGVRAGNTIYF
cdr3_nt: TGTGCCAGCAGTGAAGCAGGAGTGAGGGCTGGAAACACCATATATTTT
clone_size: -
j_call: TRBJ1-3
v_call: TRBV6-1
d_call: -

cdr3_aa: CASSPPSGTPKDYTF
cdr3_nt: TGTGCCAGCAGTCCCCCAAGCGGGACACCCAAGGACTACACCTTC
clone_size: -
j_call: TRBJ1-2
v_call: TRBV6-5
d_call: -

cdr3_aa: CASSTSGTSGYNEQFF
cdr3_nt: TGTGCCAGCAGCACATCCGGGACTAGCGGGTACAATGAGCAGTTCTTC
clone_size: -
j_call: TRBJ2-1
v_call: TRBV7-9
d_call: TRBD2

cdr3_aa: CASSELAASSYEQYF
cdr3_nt: TGTGCCAGCAGTGAACTAGCGGCATCTTCCTACGAGCAGTACTTC
clone_size: -
j_call: TRBJ2-7
v_call: TRBV2
d_call: TRBD2

cdr3_aa: CASSSGGTQYF
cdr3_nt: TGTGCCAGCAGTTCAGGAGGGACCCAGTACTTC
clone_size: -
j_call: TRBJ2-5
v_call: TRBV27
d_call: -

cdr3_aa: CATREILAGREQYF
cdr3_nt: TGTGCCACCAGAGAGATACTAGCGGGTCGCGAGCAGTACTTC
clone_size: -
j_call: TRBJ2-7
v_call: TRBV15
d_call: TRBD2

cdr3_aa: CASSLVSGDTQYF
cdr3_nt: TGTGCCAGCAGCTTAGTATCCGGGGATACGCAGTATTTT
clone_size: -
j_call: TRBJ2-3
v_call: TRBV7-7
d_call: -

cdr3_aa: CAWSVRNPRRLNTEAFF
cdr3_nt: TGTGCCTGGAGTGTAAGGAACCCTAGGCGATTGAACACTGAAGCTTTCTTT
clone_size: -
j_call: TRBJ1-1
v_call: TRBV30
d_call: -

cdr3_aa: CASSRRDRGQSNYGYTF
cdr3_nt: TGTGCCAGCAGTCGAAGGGACAGGGGACAATCTAACTATGGCTACACCTTC
clone_size: -
j_call: TRBJ1-2
v_call: TRBV2
d_call: TRBD1

cdr3_aa: CASGTGLGSYEQYF
cdr3_nt: TGTGCCAGCGGGACAGGACTAGGCTCCTACGAGCAGTACTTC
clone_size: -
j_call: TRBJ2-7
v_call: TRBV2
d_call: -

cdr3_aa: CASSLDSVNEQYF
cdr3_nt: TGTGCCAGCAGCTTGGACAGTGTTAACGAGCAGTACTTC
clone_size: -
j_call: TRBJ2-7
v_call: TRBV5-6
d_call: -

cdr3_aa: CASRSPVILKETQYF
cdr3_nt: TGTGCCAGCAGGTCGCCGGTGATACTGAAAGAGACCCAGTACTTC
clone_size: -
j_call: TRBJ2-5
v_call: TRBV28
d_call: -

cdr3_aa: CSVARQGNEQYF
cdr3_nt: TGCAGCGTCGCCAGACAGGGAAACGAGCAGTACTTC
clone_size: few
j_call: TRBJ2-7
v_call: TRBV29-1
d_call: TRBD1

cdr3_aa: CASSMGQGRHNEQFF
cdr3_nt: TGTGCCAGCAGCATGGGACAGGGTCGACACAATGAGCAGTTCTTC
clone_size: few
j_call: TRBJ2-1
v_call: TRBV7-3
d_call: TRBD1

cdr3_aa: CASSQASAGGGYTF
cdr3_nt: TGCGCCAGCAGCCAAGCTTCCGCAGGGGGTGGCTACACCTTC
clone_size: -
j_call: TRBJ1-2
v_call: TRBV4-1
d_call: TRBD1

cdr3_aa: CAFQGGSGNTIYF
cdr3_nt: TGTGCCTTCCAAGGGGGCTCTGGAAACACCATATATTTT
clone_size: -
j_call: TRBJ1-3
v_call: TRBV30
d_call: -

cdr3_aa: CASSLVSVRGFVVQFF
cdr3_nt: TGTGCCAGCAGCTTAGTATCAGTTAGGGGGTTTGTTGTGCAGTTCTTC
clone_size: -
j_call: TRBJ2-1
v_call: TRBV11-2
d_call: -

cdr3_aa: CAIVRGGTRTGELFF
cdr3_nt: TGTGCCATCGTTAGGGGGGGGACGCGCACCGGGGAGCTGTTTTTT
clone_size: -
j_call: TRBJ2-2
v_call: TRBV2
d_call: -

cdr3_aa: CASSIFPAWGLFESSTDTQYF
cdr3_nt: TGTGCCAGCAGTATCTTCCCCGCGTGGGGCCTATTCGAATCTAGCACAGATACGCAGTATTTT
clone_size: -
j_call: TRBJ2-3
v_call: TRBV28
d_call: -

cdr3_aa: CASSLYGRAYEQYF
cdr3_nt: TGCGCCAGCAGCTTGTACGGTCGCGCCTACGAGCAGTACTTC
clone_size: -
j_call: TRBJ2-7
v_call: TRBV5-1
d_call: -

cdr3_aa: CASSITGAGNTIYF
cdr3_nt: TGTGCCAGTAGTATAACAGGGGCTGGAAACACCATATATTTT
clone_size: -
j_call: TRBJ1-3
v_call: TRBV19
d_call: TRBD1

cdr3_aa: CASKAQTTGRSPLHF
cdr3_nt: TGTGCCAGTAAGGCACAAACGACGGGTAGATCACCCCTCCACTTT
clone_size: -
j_call: TRBJ1-6
v_call: TRBV19
d_call: -

cdr3_aa: CASSQGGRTEETQYF
cdr3_nt: TGTGCCAGCAGCCAAGGGGGCAGAACGGAAGAGACCCAGTACTTC
clone_size: -
j_call: TRBJ2-5
v_call: TRBV14
d_call: -

cdr3_aa: CASNDQLYGTGGSDTQYF
cdr3_nt: TGTGCCAGCAACGACCAATTATATGGGACAGGGGGTTCAGATACGCAGTATTTT
clone_size: -
j_call: TRBJ2-3
v_call: TRBV7-2
d_call: TRBD1

cdr3_aa: CASSPSTGPGELFF
cdr3_nt: TGCGCCAGCAGCCCCTCTACAGGGCCCGGGGAGCTGTTTTTT
clone_size: -
j_call: TRBJ2-2
v_call: TRBV5-1
d_call: -

cdr3_aa: CASSPTGPPYGYTF
cdr3_nt: TGTGCCAGCAGCCCTACAGGGCCCCCGTATGGCTACACCTTC
clone_size: -
j_call: TRBJ1-2
v_call: TRBV7-9
d_call: -

cdr3_aa: CASSPTDNSNQPQHF
cdr3_nt: TGTGCCAGCAGCCCGACGGACAATAGCAATCAGCCCCAGCATTTT
clone_size: once
j_call: TRBJ1-5
v_call: TRBV6-6
d_call: -

cdr3_aa: CASSITAGELFF
cdr3_nt: TGCGCCAGCAGCATTACAGCCGGGGAGCTGTTTTTT
clone_size: -
j_call: TRBJ2-2
v_call: TRBV5-1
d_call: -

cdr3_aa: CASSFVTGQETQYF
cdr3_nt: TGTGCCAGTAGCTTCGTAACAGGGCAAGAGACCCAGTACTTC
clone_size: -
j_call: TRBJ2-5
v_call: TRBV19
d_call: -

cdr3_aa: CASSSGLAPYNEQFF
cdr3_nt: TGTGCCAGCAGCTCGGGACTAGCGCCCTACAATGAGCAGTTCTTC
clone_size: -
j_call: TRBJ2-1
v_call: TRBV7-3
d_call: TRBD2

cdr3_aa: CASRPGQGVYEQYF
cdr3_nt: TGTGCCAGCAGACCGGGACAGGGGGTTTACGAGCAGTACTTC
clone_size: -
j_call: TRBJ2-7
v_call: TRBV2
d_call: TRBD1

cdr3_aa: CASTQDRLNTEAFF
cdr3_nt: TGTGCCAGCACCCAGGACAGGTTGAACACTGAAGCTTTCTTT
clone_size: -
j_call: TRBJ1-1
v_call: TRBV9
d_call: TRBD1

cdr3_aa: CASSEPLQTGSYEQYF
cdr3_nt: TGCGCCAGCAGTGAACCTCTCCAGACAGGTTCCTACGAGCAGTACTTC
clone_size: -
j_call: TRBJ2-7
v_call: TRBV10-2
d_call: -

cdr3_aa: CASYRGMETGTVPGYTF
cdr3_nt: TGTGCCAGCTACCGAGGGATGGAGACAGGTACTGTTCCGGGCTACACCTTC
clone_size: -
j_call: TRBJ1-2
v_call: TRBV9
d_call: -

cdr3_aa: CASKREGGYEQYF
cdr3_nt: TGTGCCAGCAAGCGGGAGGGAGGCTACGAGCAGTACTTC
clone_size: -
j_call: TRBJ2-7
v_call: TRBV13
d_call: TRBD2

cdr3_aa: CATGTGEYRAFF
cdr3_nt: TGCGCCACCGGGACAGGGGAATACAGGGCTTTCTTT
clone_size: few
j_call: TRBJ1-1
v_call: TRBV10-1
d_call: TRBD1

cdr3_aa: CAISDPGLADNEQFF
cdr3_nt: TGTGCCATCAGTGATCCGGGACTAGCGGACAATGAGCAGTTCTTC
clone_size: -
j_call: TRBJ2-1
v_call: TRBV10-3
d_call: TRBD2

cdr3_aa: CASSSRQNTEAFF
cdr3_nt: TGTGCCAGCAGCTCCAGACAGAACACTGAAGCTTTCTTT
clone_size: once
j_call: TRBJ1-1
v_call: TRBV11-2
d_call: -

cdr3_aa: CSVFSGGASSDTQYF
cdr3_nt: TGCAGCGTCTTTAGCGGGGGGGCCTCCTCAGATACGCAGTATTTT
clone_size: once
j_call: TRBJ2-3
v_call: TRBV29-1
d_call: TRBD2

cdr3_aa: CASSSKQGEATPLHF
cdr3_nt: TGTGCCAGCAGTTCCAAACAGGGGGAGGCTACACCCCTCCACTTT
clone_size: -
j_call: TRBJ1-6
v_call: TRBV6-6
d_call: TRBD1

cdr3_aa: CASQLVVVSDTQYF
cdr3_nt: TGTGCCAGCCAACTAGTGGTCGTCTCAGATACGCAGTATTTT
clone_size: -
j_call: TRBJ2-3
v_call: TRBV2
d_call: -

cdr3_aa: CASSLGADYEQYF
cdr3_nt: TGTGCCAGCAGCTTAGGGGCAGACTACGAGCAGTACTTC
clone_size: -
j_call: TRBJ2-7
v_call: TRBV11-2
d_call: -

cdr3_aa: CASSLDRGNVFYEQYF
cdr3_nt: TGTGCCAGCAGTCTGGACAGGGGTAATGTATTTTACGAGCAGTACTTC
clone_size: -
j_call: TRBJ2-7
v_call: TRBV27
d_call: TRBD1

cdr3_aa: CASSQDRAGGRDEQFF
cdr3_nt: TGTGCCAGCAGCCAAGATAGGGCGGGGGGGCGCGATGAGCAGTTCTTC
clone_size: -
j_call: TRBJ2-1
v_call: TRBV14
d_call: TRBD2

cdr3_aa: CASSDALTGNLYGYTF
cdr3_nt: TGTGCCAGTAGTGACGCCCTGACAGGGAACCTCTATGGCTACACCTTC
clone_size: once
j_call: TRBJ1-2
v_call: TRBV19
d_call: TRBD1

cdr3_aa: CASSTGHSNYGYTF
cdr3_nt: TGTGCCAGCAGCACGGGACATTCTAACTATGGCTACACCTTC
clone_size: -
j_call: TRBJ1-2
v_call: TRBV13
d_call: -

cdr3_aa: CASSYSGGVDTQYF
cdr3_nt: TGTGCCAGCAGTTACTCGGGGGGGGTCGATACGCAGTATTTT
clone_size: -
j_call: TRBJ2-3
v_call: TRBV6-6
d_call: TRBD2

cdr3_aa: CASSEQGAAGELFF
cdr3_nt: TGTGCCAGCAGTGAGCAGGGGGCGGCCGGGGAGCTGTTTTTT
clone_size: -
j_call: TRBJ2-2
v_call: TRBV2
d_call: TRBD1